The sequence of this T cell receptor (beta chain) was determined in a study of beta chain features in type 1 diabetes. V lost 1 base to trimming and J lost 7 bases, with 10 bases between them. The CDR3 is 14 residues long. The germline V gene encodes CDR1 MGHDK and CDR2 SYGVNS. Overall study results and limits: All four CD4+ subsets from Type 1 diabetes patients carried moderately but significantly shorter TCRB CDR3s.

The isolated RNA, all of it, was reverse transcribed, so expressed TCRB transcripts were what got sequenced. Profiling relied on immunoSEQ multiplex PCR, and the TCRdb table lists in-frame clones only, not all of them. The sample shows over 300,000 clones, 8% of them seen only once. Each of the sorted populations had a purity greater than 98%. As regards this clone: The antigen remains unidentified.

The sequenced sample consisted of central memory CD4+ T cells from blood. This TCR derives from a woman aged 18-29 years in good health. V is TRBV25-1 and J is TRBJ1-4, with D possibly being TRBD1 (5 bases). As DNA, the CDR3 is TGTGCCAGCAGTGAATGGGGCGGTAGTGAAAAACTGTTTTTT. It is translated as CASSEWGGSEKLFF.